A single sample is the source of the 10 T cell receptor beta chains below, sequenced in a study of beta chain features in type 1 diabetes. The investigators reverse transcribed all of the isolated RNA, so they sequenced expressed TCRB transcripts. TCRdb's copy holds only in-frame clones and misses some; the assay was immunoSEQ multiplex PCR. The repertoire includes about 210,000 clones, 9.5% to 13% of them detected once, and 1% to 1.5% sits in the top ten. The sequenced sample was central memory CD4+ T cells from blood. Every receptor here comes from a man between 18 and 35 years old in good health.

V usage is TRBV28 and J usage is TRBJ2-1; 7 nucleotides agree with TRBD2. CDR3 size: 14 residues. V shed 6 bases and J 5 bases; nucleotides not matched to a gene: 7. Germline lookup yields CDR1 MDHEN and CDR2 SYDVKM. The CDR3: CASRPPAGDNEQFF. Written as DNA, the CDR3 is TGTGCCAGCAGACCGCCCGCGGGGGACAATGAGCAGTTCTTC.

This clone was seen repeatedly, ten times or more. The gene calls are TRBV7-2 and TRBJ2-1; no reliable D call. This CDR3 contains 14 residues. The V and J ends lost 1 base and 7 bases respectively, with 11 bases between them. Germline loops: CDR1 SGHTA, CDR2 FQGNSA. CDR3 nucleotide sequence: TGTGCCAGCAGCTTAGGGTCAAGAGTGAATGAGCAGTTCTTC. Translated: CASSLGSRVNEQFF.

In its sample, this clone was seen a few times. The CDR3 is CASSLTSGRETQYF. CDR3 nucleotides: TGTGCCAGCAGCTTGACTAGCGGGAGAGAGACCCAGTACTTC. This chain connects TRBV5-4 to TRBJ2-5; 11 nucleotides line up with TRBD2. The germline CDR1 and CDR2 sequences are SGHNT and YYREEE (reference sequence). CDR3 length: 14 amino acids. Trimming at V came to 1 base and at J to 4 bases, leaving 0 bases not matched to a gene. The full variable domain, in which reference TRBV5-4 and TRBJ2-5 provide the parts outside the CDR3, is ETGVTQSPTHLIKTRGQQVTLRCSSQSGHNTVSWYQQALGQGPQFIFQYYREEENGRGNFPPRFSGLQFPNYSSELNVNALELDDSALYLCASSLTSGRETQYFGPGTRLLVL.

This clone was recorded a few times. The V and J genes are TRBV27 and TRBJ2-1; 8 bases line up with TRBD2. The junction had 9 bases not matched to a gene; V was cut back by 5 bases and J by 0 bases. The CDR3 covers 17 residues. Germline values: CDR1 MNHEY, CDR2 SMNVEV (reference sequence). The CDR3 here is CASSLVGLADSYNEQFF. The CDR3 region has the DNA TGTGCCAGCAGTCTAGTCGGACTAGCCGACTCCTACAATGAGCAGTTCTTC.

This clone was detected a few times. The genes are TRBV6-5 and TRBJ2-7, with D hard to call. Trimming cost V 7 bases and J 4 bases, with 8 bases left between them. The CDR3 contains 11 residues. In germline, CDR1 is MNHEY, CDR2 SVGAGI. The CDR3 sequence is CASMLVYEQYF. DNA of the CDR3: TGTGCCAGCATGTTGGTGTACGAGCAGTACTTC.

This clone was seen a handful of times. The chain employs TRBV27 and TRBJ2-5; D call uncertain. Germline assignment: CDR1 MNHEY and CDR2 SMNVEV (reference sequence). The CDR3 has 13 amino acids. The V gene lost 3 bases and the J gene lost 5 bases, with 10 bases spanning the gap. The CDR3 loop is CASSLIFGETQYF. CDR3 sequence (DNA): TGTGCCAGCAGTTTGATATTCGGGGAGACCCAGTACTTC.

This chain connects TRBV5-1 to TRBJ2-1; TRBD2 agrees at 9 bases. CDR1 and CDR2 (germline): SGHRS, YFSETQ. V gave up 4 bases and J gave up 6 bases; unmatched junction bases: 5. This CDR3 has 14 residues. The CDR3 bases are TGCGCCAGCAGCGGGCTAGCGGGACGCAATGAGCAGTTCTTC. Protein: CASSGLAGRNEQFF.

The chain is built from TRBV10-3 and TRBJ1-2; D possibly corresponds to TRBD1 (5 bases). The ends were cut back, 3 bases at V and 5 bases at J, with 16 bases in the middle. This CDR3 spans 15 amino acids. The germline V gene has CDR1 ENHRY and CDR2 SYGVKD. CDR3 sequence: CAISDGGGGGYGYTF. The CDR3 bases are TGTGCCATCAGTGATGGGGGTGGAGGAGGATATGGCTACACCTTC.

The chain joins TRBV5-4 to TRBJ2-3, with a weak D call TRBD1 (5 bases). Trimming shortened V by 4 bases and J by 6 bases, and 15 bases separated the two germline ends. Per germline, CDR1 SGHNT and CDR2 YYREEE (reference sequence). The CDR3 runs 14 residues. The CDR3 DNA sequence: TGTGCCAGCAGCCTTACTAAGGGGTCCGATACGCAGTATTTT. It specifies CASSLTKGSDTQYF.

In this sample, this clone turned up a few times. The chain joins TRBV7-2 to TRBJ1-1; no clear D. The V gene's germline CDR1 is SGHTA and CDR2 FQGNSA. The CDR3 is 12 amino acids. Trimming took 1 base from V and 5 from J, leaving 5 bases between them. In nucleotides, the CDR3 is TGTGCCAGCAGCTTAGTCACGACTGAAGCTTTCTTT. Encoded protein: CASSLVTTEAFF.